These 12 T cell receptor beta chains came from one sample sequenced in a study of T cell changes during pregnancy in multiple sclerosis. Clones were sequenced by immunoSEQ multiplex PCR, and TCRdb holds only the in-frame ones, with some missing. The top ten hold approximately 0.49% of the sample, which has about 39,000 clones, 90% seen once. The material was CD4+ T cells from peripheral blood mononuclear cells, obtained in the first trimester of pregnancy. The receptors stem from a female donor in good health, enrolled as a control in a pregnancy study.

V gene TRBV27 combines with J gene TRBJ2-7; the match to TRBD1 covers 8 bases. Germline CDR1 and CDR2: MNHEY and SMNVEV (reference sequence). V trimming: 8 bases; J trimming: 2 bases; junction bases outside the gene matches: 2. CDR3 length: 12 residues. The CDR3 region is CASRQGPYEQYF. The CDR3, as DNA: TGTGCCAGCCGACAGGGGCCCTACGAGCAGTACTTC.

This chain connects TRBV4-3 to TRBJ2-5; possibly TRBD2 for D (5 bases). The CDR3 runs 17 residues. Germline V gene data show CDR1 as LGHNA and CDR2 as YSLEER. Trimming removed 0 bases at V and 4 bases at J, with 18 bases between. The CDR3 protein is CASSQDFQRGPVETQYF. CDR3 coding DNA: TGCGCCAGCAGCCAAGATTTCCAGAGAGGGCCTGTAGAGACCCAGTACTTC.

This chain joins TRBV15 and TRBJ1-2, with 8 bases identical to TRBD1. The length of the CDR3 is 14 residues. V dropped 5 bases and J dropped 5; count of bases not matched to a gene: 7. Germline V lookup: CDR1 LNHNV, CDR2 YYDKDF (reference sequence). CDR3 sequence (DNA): TGTGCCACCAGCGGAACGGGACAGGTGTATGGCTACACCTTC. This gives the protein CATSGTGQVYGYTF.

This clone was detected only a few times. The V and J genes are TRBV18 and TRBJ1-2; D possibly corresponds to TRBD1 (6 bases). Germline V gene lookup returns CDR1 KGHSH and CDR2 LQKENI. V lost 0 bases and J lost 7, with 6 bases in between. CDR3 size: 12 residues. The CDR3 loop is CASSPPGGGYTF. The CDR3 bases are TGTGCCAGCTCACCACCAGGGGGTGGCTACACCTTC.

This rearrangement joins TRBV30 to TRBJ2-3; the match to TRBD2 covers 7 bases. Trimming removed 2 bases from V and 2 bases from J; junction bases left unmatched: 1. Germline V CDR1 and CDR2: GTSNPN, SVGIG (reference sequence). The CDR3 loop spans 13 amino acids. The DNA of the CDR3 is TGTGCCTGGAGTCGGGGGGACACAGATACGCAGTATTTT. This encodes CAWSRGDTDTQYF.

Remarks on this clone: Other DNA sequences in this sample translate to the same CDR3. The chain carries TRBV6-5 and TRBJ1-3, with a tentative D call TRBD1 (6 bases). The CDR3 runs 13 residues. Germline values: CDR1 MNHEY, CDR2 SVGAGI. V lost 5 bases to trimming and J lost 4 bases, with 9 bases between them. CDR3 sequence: CASSGDRGNTIYF. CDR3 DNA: TGTGCCAGCAGTGGCGACAGGGGAAACACCATATATTTT.

The CDR3 is CASSRLNEAQYF. Written as DNA, the CDR3 is TGTGCCAGCAGCCGCCTTAATGAGGCCCAGTACTTC. The chain is built from TRBV9 and TRBJ2-5; D not certain. V lost 4 bases and J lost 9, with 13 bases in between. Germline values: CDR1 SGDLS, CDR2 YYNGEE. This CDR3 has 12 amino acids. Based on the CDR3 plus reference TRBV9 and TRBJ2-5, the full variable domain is DSGVTQTPKHLITATGQRVTLRCSPRSGDLSVYWYQQSLDQGLQFLIQYYNGEERAKGNILERFSAQQFPDLHSELNLSSLELGDSALYFCASSRLNEAQYFGPGTRLLVL.

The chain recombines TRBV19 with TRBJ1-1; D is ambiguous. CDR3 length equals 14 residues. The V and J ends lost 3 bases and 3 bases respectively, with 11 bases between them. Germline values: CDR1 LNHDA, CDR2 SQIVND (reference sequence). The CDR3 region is CASSIRERDTEAFF. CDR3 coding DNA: TGTGCCAGTAGTATTCGGGAGCGGGACACTGAAGCTTTCTTT.

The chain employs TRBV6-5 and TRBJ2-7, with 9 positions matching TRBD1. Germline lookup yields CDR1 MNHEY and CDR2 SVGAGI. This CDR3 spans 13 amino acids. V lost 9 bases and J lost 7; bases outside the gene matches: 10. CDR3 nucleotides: TGTGCCAGTAAGGGACAGGGTCTTAAGGAGCAGTACTTC. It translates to CASKGQGLKEQYF.

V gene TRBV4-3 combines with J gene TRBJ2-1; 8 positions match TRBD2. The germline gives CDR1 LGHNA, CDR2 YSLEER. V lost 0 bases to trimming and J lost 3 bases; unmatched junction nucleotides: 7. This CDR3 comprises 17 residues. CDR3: CASSQDRLAGLYNEQFF. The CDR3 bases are TGCGCCAGCAGCCAAGATCGGCTAGCGGGCCTCTACAATGAGCAGTTCTTC.

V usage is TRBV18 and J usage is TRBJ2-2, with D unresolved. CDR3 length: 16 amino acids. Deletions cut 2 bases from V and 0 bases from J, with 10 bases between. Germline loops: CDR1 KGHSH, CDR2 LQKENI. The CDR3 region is CASSPGVQTNTGELFF. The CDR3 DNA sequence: TGTGCCAGCTCACCAGGTGTCCAGACGAACACCGGGGAGCTGTTTTTT.

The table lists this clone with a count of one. DNA for the CDR3: TGTGCCAGCCTTCCTTTCGGGGGGGATCAGCCCCAGCATTTT. It is translated as CASLPFGGDQPQHF. The chain recombines TRBV2 with TRBJ1-5, with TRBD1 as a possible D gene (5 bases). Germline loops: CDR1 SNHLY, CDR2 FYNNEI. This CDR3 has 14 residues. The V gene lost 8 bases and the J gene lost 5 bases, with 16 bases spanning the gap. Full variable domain (rest looked up from reference TRBV2 and TRBJ1-5): EPEVTQTPSHQVTQMGQEVILRCVPISNHLYFYWYRQILGQKVEFLVSFYNNEISEKSEIFDDQFSVERPDGSNFTLKIRSTKLEDSAMYFCASLPFGGDQPQHFGDGTRLSIL.